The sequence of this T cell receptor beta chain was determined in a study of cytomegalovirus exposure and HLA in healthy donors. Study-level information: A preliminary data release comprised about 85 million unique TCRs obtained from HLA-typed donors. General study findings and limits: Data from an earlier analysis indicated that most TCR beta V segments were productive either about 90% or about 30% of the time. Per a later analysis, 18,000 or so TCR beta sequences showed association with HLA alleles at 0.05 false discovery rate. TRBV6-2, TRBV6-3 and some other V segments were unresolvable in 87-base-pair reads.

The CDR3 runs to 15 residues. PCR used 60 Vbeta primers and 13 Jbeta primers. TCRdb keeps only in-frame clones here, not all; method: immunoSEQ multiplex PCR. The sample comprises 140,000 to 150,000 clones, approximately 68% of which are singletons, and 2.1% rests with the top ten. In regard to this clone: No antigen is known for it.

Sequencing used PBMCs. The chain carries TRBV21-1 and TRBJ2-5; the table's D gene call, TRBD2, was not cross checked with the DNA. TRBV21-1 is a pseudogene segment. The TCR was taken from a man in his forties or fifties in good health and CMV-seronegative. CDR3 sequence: CASSKFLAVQETQYF. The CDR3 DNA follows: TGTGCCAGCAGCAAATTCCTAGCGGTACAAGAGACCCAGTACTTC.